This T cell receptor beta chain was obtained from a study of T cell responses to AZD1222 COVID-19 vaccine. Germline CDR1 and CDR2: GTSNPN and SVGIG (reference sequence). V gave up 5 bases and J gave up 8 bases; unmatched junction bases: 9. CDR3 length: 14 amino acids. Method: immunoSEQ multiplex PCR; TCRdb's copy keeps in-frame clones and lacks some. Of about 84,000 clones in the sample, approximately 83% are singletons; the top ten hold more than 9%. Second-dose groups at about 4 or about 12 weeks were pooled. The source was peripheral blood, collected 28 days after the second AZD1222 dose. This chain connects TRBV30 to TRBJ1-4; 9 bases are a match to TRBD1. The sequence was collected from an adult who received the AZD1222 COVID-19 vaccine. CDR3 sequence: CAWDPDRGTEKLFF. DNA of the CDR3: TGTGCCTGGGACCCGGACAGGGGCACGGAAAAACTGTTTTTT.